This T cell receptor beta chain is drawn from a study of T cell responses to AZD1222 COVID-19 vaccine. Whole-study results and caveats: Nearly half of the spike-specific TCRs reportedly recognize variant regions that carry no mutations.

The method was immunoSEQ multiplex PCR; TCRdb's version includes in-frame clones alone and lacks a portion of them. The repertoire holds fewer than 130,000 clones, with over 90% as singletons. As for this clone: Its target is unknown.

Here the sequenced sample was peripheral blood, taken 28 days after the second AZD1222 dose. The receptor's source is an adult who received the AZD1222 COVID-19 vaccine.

The CDR3 sequence is CASSQEWLAGSNTGELFF. In DNA form, the CDR3 reads TGTGCCAGCAGCCAAGAGTGGCTAGCGGGGTCGAACACCGGGGAGCTGTTTTTT. J is TRBJ2-2 and V is TRBV3-1 (or the pseudogene TRBV3-2), with TRBD2 identical over 9 bases. Germline lookup yields CDR1 LGHDT and CDR2 YNNKEL (reference sequence). V lost 0 bases to trimming and J lost 0 bases; unmatched junction nucleotides: 5. The length of the CDR3 is 18 residues.